The TCR beta chain under discussion was sequenced for a study of shared clonotypes between healthy human individuals. Study-level information: Donors, aged 18 to 49, were a couple of women and three men. Points from the study as a whole: Since donors were few, the genetic and exposure-history diversity represented was limited.

The length of the CDR3 is 16 residues. Germline V gene lookup returns CDR1 SEHNR and CDR2 FQNEAQ (reference sequence). The trim removed 5 bases at V and 0 bases at J, leaving 8 bases unmatched. Comments on this clone: What it recognizes is unknown.

Unsorted PBMC samples were amplified in replicate PCRs containing 250 to 350 ng DNA, about 30,000 T cell genomes. Assay: immunoSEQ multiplex PCR; the TCRdb copy retains only in-frame clones and omits some. Found here are over 400,000 clones, more than 65% of them singletons; the top ten hold over 9.5%. Sequences were obtained from PBMCs. This TCR was sampled from a woman between 40 and 50 years old in good health. Some clones in this sample may be carry-over from other donors' samples. V and J are TRBV7-9 and TRBJ1-1; 8 bases align to TRBD1. CDR3 in DNA: TGTGCCAGCAGCCCTTTCCAGGGGGCCCTGAACACTGAAGCTTTCTTT. Encoded protein: CASSPFQGALNTEAFF.